This T cell receptor (beta chain) was recovered during a study of T-cell reconstitution after alpha-beta-depleted transplantation in children. Germline values: CDR1 SEHNR, CDR2 FQNEAQ (reference sequence). The length of the CDR3 is 14 residues. The J segment lost 8 bases and the V segment lost 5 bases, leaving 6 bases of the junction unmatched. The authors prepared the TCRbeta library with unique molecular identifiers. One entry per CDR3 protein results from TCRdb running MiXCR on the PCR reads. The sample holds a few hundred thousand distinct CDR3 sequences, roughly 16% seen once. Notes on the study in general: Approximately two months post-transplant, alpha-beta T cells reportedly originated from several hundred expanded graft clones. One year after transplant, T-cell counts and diversity came mostly from newly produced T cells. Certain patients had high TCRbeta diversity at day 60, and it came from recipient T cells and thymic progenitors that survived.

This clonotype showed up just a few times. Antigen unknown. The sample here was PBMCs, mostly from graft donor cells, taken 360 days after TCRalphabeta/CD19-depleted stem cell transplant. The chain links TRBV7-9 to TRBJ1-3; TRBD1 agrees at 10 bases. This clonotype originated in a boy less than two years old who had a stem cell transplant for Wiskott-Aldrich syndrome, so the T cells may come from the graft donor. As DNA, the CDR3 is TGTGCCAGCAGCCGTCGACAGGGGGCGGACACCATATATTTT. It specifies CASSRRQGADTIYF.